These 26 T cell receptor beta chains originate from one sample sequenced in a study of T cells in Graves' hyperthyroidism and ophthalmopathy. Regions amplified from RNA transcripts were the TCR beta CDR3 regions. The HTBI primer set was used in a first-round RT-PCR of the TCR CDR3. TCRdb passed the multiplex PCR reads through MiXCR, listing each CDR3 protein once. In the table there are 600,000 to 650,000 distinct CDR3 sequences, 15% to 20% of which are singletons. Sequencing was performed on blood. These receptors came from a young woman with Graves' hyperthyroidism.

The table lists this clonotype with many counts. The chain is built from TRBV6-1 and TRBJ2-3; 9 bases fit TRBD1. Germline CDR1 reads MNHNS; CDR2 reads SASEGT. The CDR3 extends over 15 amino acids. Trimming removed 5 bases from V and 1 base from J; junction bases left unmatched: 4. The CDR3 region has the DNA TGTGCCAGCAGTTACGGGGACAGGGGCACAGATACGCAGTATTTT. Protein: CASSYGDRGTDTQYF.

Only a few counts were recorded for this clonotype. V usage is TRBV20-1 and J usage is TRBJ1-2, with D perhaps matching TRBD1 (6 bases). The CDR3 length is 15 residues. The V and J ends lost 3 bases and 2 bases respectively, with 16 bases between them. From germline, CDR1 is DFQATT and CDR2 SNEGSKA (reference sequence). The CDR3, as DNA: TGCAGTGCTAGTGTGGCAGGGGTAGAGAACTATGGCTACACCTTC. Translation: CSASVAGVENYGYTF.

This clonotype has ten or more counts. The V call is TRBV28, the J call TRBJ2-1; D not resolved. The CDR3 totals 12 residues. The germline CDR1 and CDR2 sequences are MDHEN and SYDVKM. V lost 2 bases and J 10 bases, leaving 9 bases between the germline ends. The CDR3 protein is CASSLQIYEQFF. DNA for the CDR3: TGTGCCAGCAGTTTACAAATATACGAGCAGTTCTTC. The full variable domain, its missing parts supplied by reference TRBV28 and TRBJ2-1, is DVKVTQSSRYLVKRTGEKVFLECVQDMDHENMFWYRQDPGLGLRLIYFSYDVKMKEKGDIPEGYSVSREKKERFSLILESASTNQTSMYLCASSLQIYEQFFGPGTRLTVL.

For this clonotype: This may stem from a read error, because a much larger clone lies one nucleotide away. The rearrangement uses TRBV11-2 and TRBJ2-1; D might be TRBD1 (6 bases). This CDR3 region has 14 residues. V lost 5 bases and J 8 bases, leaving 16 bases between the germline ends. The germline CDR1 and CDR2 sequences are SGHAT and FQNNGV. CDR3 DNA: TGTGCCAGCAGCCCTCATTGGGGGCGGGATGAGCAGTTCTTC. Protein: CASSPHWGRDEQFF.

This clonotype was seen more than once but under ten times. The V call is TRBV5-1, the J call TRBJ2-7; a weak D match, TRBD1 (6 bases). From germline, CDR1 is SGHRS and CDR2 YFSETQ. V lost 0 bases to trimming and J lost 6 bases, with 10 bases between them. This CDR3 region has 13 residues. CDR3 in amino acids: CASSLEGRGEQYF. CDR3 nucleotides: TGCGCCAGCAGCTTGGAAGGCAGGGGCGAGCAGTACTTC.

There are many counts of this clonotype. V usage is TRBV10-3 and J usage is TRBJ2-3; 9 positions agree with TRBD2. The CDR3 spans 16 residues. Germline loops: CDR1 ENHRY, CDR2 SYGVKD. The junction had 6 bases not matched to a gene; V was cut back by 2 bases and J by 3 bases. The CDR3 coding sequence is TGTGCCATCAGTGAGCCTCCGGGACTAGCAACAGATACGCAGTATTTT. Its protein product is CAISEPPGLATDTQYF.

This clonotype was picked up a small number of times. This chain's CDR3 is CAILGPGLAIGEQFF. The DNA of the CDR3 is TGTGCCATCCTAGGGCCGGGACTAGCGATCGGTGAGCAGTTCTTC. The chain recombines TRBV6-2 or TRBV6-3 with TRBJ2-1, with TRBD2 matching over 10 bases. Unmatched junction bases numbered 15, after V lost 10 bases and J lost 9 bases. The CDR3 is 15 amino acids. Germline V gene sequence: CDR1 MNHEY, CDR2 SVGEGT.

This chain joins TRBV12-3 or TRBV12-4 and TRBJ1-6; 10 bases fit TRBD1. The CDR3 is 14 residues long. V was pared by 4 bases and J by 9 bases, with 3 bases of the junction left unmatched. The CDR3 nucleotides are TGTGCCAGCAGTTCGACAGGGGGCATTTCACCCCTCCACTTT. It yields the protein CASSSTGGISPLHF.

The rearrangement joins TRBV28 to TRBJ1-3; D is possibly TRBD1 (5 bases). Germline V gene lookup returns CDR1 MDHEN and CDR2 SYDVKM. V gave up 1 base and J gave up 0 bases, with 10 bases separating them. This CDR3 is built from 16 residues. This CDR3 reads CASSLLWGDSGNTIYF. The CDR3 DNA follows: TGTGCCAGCAGTTTATTATGGGGGGACTCTGGAAACACCATATATTTT.

The chain carries TRBV14 and TRBJ1-2, with D maybe TRBD1 (6 bases). CDR1 and CDR2 (germline): SGHDN, FVKESK. Trimming cost V 1 base and J 4 bases, with 10 bases left between them. The CDR3 is made up of 14 amino acids. CDR3 nucleotide sequence: TGTGCCAGCAGCCAAGTGGACAGTGGCTATGGCTACACCTTC. Translated, it gives CASSQVDSGYGYTF.

J is TRBJ1-5 and V is TRBV7-8; 8 nucleotides line up with TRBD1. The CDR3 length is 15 residues. Trimming removed 9 bases from V and 8 bases from J; junction bases left unmatched: 15. Germline-derived CDR1 and CDR2 are SGHVS and FQNEAQ. The CDR3 region is CASRNPGGRGKPQHF. CDR3 nucleotides: TGTGCCAGTAGGAACCCAGGGGGCAGGGGTAAGCCCCAGCATTTT.

This clonotype came up many times. The V call is TRBV12-3 or TRBV12-4, the J call TRBJ2-7, with 10 bases that match TRBD1. Trimming removed 3 bases from V and 0 bases from J; junction bases left unmatched: 2. This CDR3 has 15 residues. CDR3 DNA sequence: TGTGCCAGCAGTTTCGGACAGGGGGGCTCCTACGAGCAGTACTTC. Translation gives CASSFGQGGSYEQYF.

This clonotype was seen a handful of times. The rearrangement links TRBV24-1 to TRBJ2-3; D is possibly TRBD2 (7 bases). Germline assignment: CDR1 KGHDR and CDR2 SFDVKD. Trimming removed 8 bases from V and 3 bases from J, with 23 bases in between. The CDR3 contains 17 residues. The CDR3 DNA reads TGTGCCACCATGCGGGGGCATGGGACCCTTGGGACAGATACGCAGTATTTT. Protein product: CATMRGHGTLGTDTQYF.

This chain joins TRBV28 and TRBJ2-1; TRBD1 matches 8 bases. CDR3 length: 15 amino acids. Trimming cost V 7 bases and J 8 bases; bases outside gene matches: 13. From germline, CDR1 is MDHEN and CDR2 SYDVKM. The CDR3 sequence is CASITTGQGRDEQFF. Written as DNA, the CDR3 is TGTGCCAGCATAACCACCGGACAGGGTAGGGATGAGCAGTTCTTC.

The sample holds a few counts of this clonotype. The rearrangement joins TRBV7-8 to TRBJ2-7; D gene unclear. Trimming stripped 2 bases from V and 2 bases from J, with 13 bases between. The V gene's germline CDR1 is SGHVS and CDR2 FQNEAQ. The CDR3 covers 15 residues. CDR3 sequence: CASSLTPEEAYEQYF. The DNA for the CDR3 is TGTGCCAGCAGCTTAACCCCGGAAGAGGCCTACGAGCAGTACTTC.

The V gene is TRBV3-1, the J gene TRBJ1-5, with D hard to call. The CDR3 contains 13 residues. Germline V gene data show CDR1 as LGHDT and CDR2 as YNNKEL (reference sequence). Trimming cost V 2 bases and J 7 bases, with 9 bases left between them. CDR3 region: CASSQMGGQPQHF. The CDR3 bases are TGTGCCAGCAGCCAAATGGGCGGGCAGCCCCAGCATTTT.

The J gene is TRBJ2-3, the V gene TRBV7-9; D not resolved. Germline lookup yields CDR1 SEHNR and CDR2 FQNEAQ (reference sequence). Trimming pared 7 bases from V and 4 bases from J, leaving 18 bases between. The CDR3 is 15 residues long. The CDR3 region has the DNA TGTGCCAGCACCACAGACTCCCCCCGGGCAGATACGCAGTATTTT. Translation gives CASTTDSPRADTQYF. Full variable domain (rest looked up from reference TRBV7-9 and TRBJ2-3): DTGVSQNPRHKITKRGQNVTFRCDPISEHNRLYWYRQTLGQGPEFLTYFQNEAQLEKSRLLSDRFSAERPKGSFSTLEIQRTEQGDSAMYLCASTTDSPRADTQYFGPGTRLTVL.

This clonotype was recorded a few times. This chain uses TRBV30 with TRBJ1-5; weak D call: TRBD1 (5 bases). V was clipped by 0 bases and J by 7 bases, with 13 bases between them. This CDR3 is built from 14 residues. The germline V gene encodes CDR1 GTSNPN and CDR2 SVGIG (reference sequence). The CDR3 spells CAWSVTRAGQPQHF. CDR3 sequence (DNA): TGTGCCTGGAGTGTAACCAGGGCGGGACAGCCCCAGCATTTT.

At least ten counts were recorded for this clonotype. The chain is built from TRBV28 and TRBJ2-7; a weak D match, TRBD1 (5 bases). V was cut by 10 bases and J by 1 base, with 11 bases left in between. The CDR3 is 12 residues long. Germline lookup yields CDR1 MDHEN and CDR2 SYDVKM. As DNA, the CDR3 is TGTGCCACCCAGGACACTTCCTACGAGCAGTACTTC. Translating it yields CATQDTSYEQYF. Full variable domain (rest looked up from reference TRBV28 and TRBJ2-7): DVKVTQSSRYLVKRTGEKVFLECVQDMDHENMFWYRQDPGLGLRLIYFSYDVKMKEKGDIPEGYSVSREKKERFSLILESASTNQTSMYLCATQDTSYEQYFGPGTRLTVT.

The V call is TRBV27, the J call TRBJ1-5, with 8 bases aligning to TRBD1. Losses at the gene ends were 4 bases for V and 3 bases for J; bases not matched to a gene: 8. The CDR3 has 16 residues. The germline CDR1 and CDR2 sequences are MNHEY and SMNVEV (reference sequence). CDR3 nucleotide sequence: TGTGCCAGCAGTTACATTTCAGGGGGCCTCAATCAGCCCCAGCATTTT. This sequence encodes CASSYISGGLNQPQHF.

This chain links TRBV6-2 or TRBV6-3 with TRBJ1-6; 7 positions agree with TRBD1. The CDR3 consists of 17 residues. V was pared by 0 bases and J by 6 bases, with 8 bases of the junction left unmatched. Germline assignment: CDR1 MNHEY and CDR2 SVGEGT. The CDR3 nucleotides read TGTGCCAGCAGTTACTCCCCGACAGGGTCCCTTAATTCACCCCTCCACTTT. Amino acid sequence: CASSYSPTGSLNSPLHF.

The rearrangement uses TRBV9 and TRBJ1-1; weak D call: TRBD1 (5 bases). This CDR3 spans 14 amino acids. Per the germline V gene, CDR1 is SGDLS and CDR2 is YYNGEE. V shed 2 bases and J shed 1 base, with 9 bases lying between them. For the CDR3, the DNA is TGTGCCAGCAGCGTGGACACTCGGAACACTGAAGCTTTCTTT. It yields the protein CASSVDTRNTEAFF.

This chain connects TRBV16 to TRBJ1-1; no definite D call. V lost 2 bases to trimming and J lost 6 bases, with 7 bases between them. Germline V lookup: CDR1 KGHSY, CDR2 FQNENV. The CDR3 has 12 residues. The CDR3 here is CASSQRVPEAFF. The CDR3 bases are TGTGCCAGCAGCCAACGGGTCCCTGAAGCTTTCTTT.

The genes are TRBV10-3 and TRBJ2-1; the match to TRBD2 covers 10 bases. This CDR3 is built from 16 residues. The J segment lost 4 bases and the V segment lost 2 bases, leaving 5 bases of the junction unmatched. CDR1 is ENHRY and CDR2 is SYGVKD in the germline V gene. CDR3 sequence reads: CAISEPSGRGYNEQFF. CDR3 sequence (DNA): TGTGCCATCAGTGAGCCCAGCGGGAGGGGTTACAATGAGCAGTTCTTC.

This clonotype has at least ten counts. The gene calls are TRBV29-1 and TRBJ2-7; D is unresolved. The length of the CDR3 is 13 residues. V gave up 7 bases and J gave up 2 bases, with 15 bases separating them. Germline CDR1 SQVTM, CDR2 ANQGSEA. CDR3 sequence (DNA): TGCAGCGCCTACTCCGGTCTGACCTACGAGCAGTACTTC. Protein product: CSAYSGLTYEQYF.

Points on this clonotype: A clone one base away is much larger, so this may be a read error. This chain joins TRBV6-5 and TRBJ1-1; D unresolved. This CDR3 is built from 17 residues. Trimming took 2 bases from V and 0 from J, leaving 16 bases between them. Looked up from germline, CDR1 is MNHEY and CDR2 is SVGAGI. The DNA for the CDR3 is TGTGCCAGCAGTTACCTGACTACTAAACCAATGAACACTGAAGCTTTCTTT. It specifies CASSYLTTKPMNTEAFF.